The 25 T cell receptor beta chains in this list originate from one sample, sequenced in a study of control samples from healthy donors and cancer patients. Some clones are missing from TCRdb's copy, which holds only in-frame ones; the method was immunoSEQ multiplex PCR. The profile covers some 13,000 clones, with around four fifths appearing a single time and 7% to 10% taken by the ten largest. Sequencing was performed on formalin-fixed, paraffin-embedded tissue. These receptors all come from a male donor with melanoma.

The chain employs TRBV11-2 and TRBJ1-1; tentative D call: TRBD1 (5 bases). Trimming cost V 5 bases and J 4 bases, with 14 bases left between them. Germline CDR1 SGHAT, CDR2 FQNNGV. The CDR3 loop spans 14 amino acids. CDR3: CASSPRWGSTEAFF. CDR3 DNA: TGTGCCAGCAGCCCCAGGTGGGGGAGCACTGAAGCTTTCTTT.

V and J are TRBV4-2 and TRBJ2-6; unclear D gene. Per germline, CDR1 LGHNA and CDR2 YNFKEQ. There are 15 residues in the CDR3. V lost 2 bases to trimming and J lost 3 bases, with 8 bases between them. The CDR3 DNA sequence: TGTGCCAGCAGCCAACTGGAAGGTGGGGCCAACGTCCTGACTTTC. Translating gives CASSQLEGGANVLTF.

The CDR3 reads CASSESSGNSNQPQHF. In DNA form, the CDR3 reads TGCGCCAGCAGTGAGTCATCGGGGAATAGTAATCAGCCCCAGCATTTT. The chain combines TRBV10-2 with TRBJ1-5; D unresolved. The CDR3 is 16 residues long. Trimming removed 0 bases from V and 4 bases from J, with 13 bases in between. Germline V CDR1 and CDR2: WSHSY, SAAADI.

This chain joins TRBV28 and TRBJ1-6; no definite D call. Germline assignment: CDR1 MDHEN and CDR2 SYDVKM. The CDR3 totals 12 residues. V gave up 8 bases and J gave up 10 bases, with 12 bases separating them. CDR3 sequence reads: CASGQAESPLHF. The CDR3 bases are TGTGCCAGCGGGCAGGCGGAATCACCCCTCCACTTT.

The V gene is TRBV14, the J gene TRBJ1-1, with D hard to call. The ends were cut back, 4 bases at V and 7 bases at J, with 10 bases in the middle. In germline, CDR1 is SGHDN, CDR2 FVKESK. CDR3 length: 12 residues. The CDR3 reads CASSRQVSEAFF. For the CDR3, the DNA is TGTGCCAGCAGCCGCCAGGTCAGTGAAGCTTTCTTT.

Only a few counts were recorded for this clone. This chain connects TRBV29-1 to TRBJ1-5; D remains unclear. Germline loops: CDR1 SQVTM, CDR2 ANQGSEA. The CDR3 consists of 11 residues. The CDR3 loop reads CIGNSNQPQHF. The CDR3 coding sequence is TGCATCGGGAATAGCAATCAGCCCCAGCATTTT.

The V call is TRBV27, the J call TRBJ2-1; unclear D gene. In germline, CDR1 is MNHEY, CDR2 SMNVEV (reference sequence). The V end lost 2 bases, the J end lost 7 bases, and 9 bases lay between the germline ends. There are 13 residues in the CDR3. DNA for the CDR3: TGTGCCAGCAGTTTACGTGGGGTTAATGAGCAGTTCTTC. It encodes CASSLRGVNEQFF.

The chain combines TRBV7-2 with TRBJ2-5, with D uncertain. CDR1 and CDR2 from the germline V gene are SGHTA and FQGNSA. CDR3 size: 13 residues. Deletions cut 5 bases from V and 2 bases from J, with 9 bases between. In nucleotides, the CDR3 is TGTGCCAGCAGCCCAGGAGCACAAGAGACCCAGTACTTC. This translates into CASSPGAQETQYF. The full variable domain, with the rest looked up from reference TRBV7-2 and TRBJ2-5, is GAGVSQSPSNKVTEKGKDVELRCDPISGHTALYWYRQSLGQGLEFLIYFQGNSAPDKSGLPSDRFSAERTGGSVSTLTIQRTQQEDSAVYLCASSPGAQETQYFGPGTRLLVL.

The chain recombines TRBV14 with TRBJ1-5; D unclear. Per the germline V gene, CDR1 is SGHDN and CDR2 is FVKESK. Trimming removed 4 bases at V and 6 bases at J, with 10 bases between. The CDR3 covers 13 residues. The CDR3 DNA is TGTGCCAGCAGCCGAGGGATAGCTCAGCCCCAGCATTTT. This sequence encodes CASSRGIAQPQHF.

This clone has a handful of counts. The chain combines TRBV11-3 with TRBJ2-1, with TRBD1 matching over 10 bases. CDR3 length: 17 residues. V lost 4 bases and J lost 0; bases outside the gene matches: 6. From germline, CDR1 is SGHNT and CDR2 YENEEA. DNA for the CDR3: TGTGCCAGCAGCTCCCGGGGACAGGGGAGCTCCTACAATGAGCAGTTCTTC. It specifies CASSSRGQGSSYNEQFF.

The chain has TRBV10-3 and TRBJ2-3; D gene uncertain. The germline CDR1 and CDR2 sequences are ENHRY and SYGVKD. CDR3 length: 11 amino acids. Trimming removed 5 bases at V and 6 bases at J, with 6 bases between. The CDR3 region has the DNA TGTGCCATCAGTTCCCCGGATACGCAGTATTTT. It encodes CAISSPDTQYF.

The chain links TRBV28 to TRBJ2-6; D is unresolved. Germline-derived CDR1 and CDR2 are MDHEN and SYDVKM. With 5 bases removed from V and 2 bases from J, the gap between germline ends came to 13 bases. CDR3 size: 16 residues. For the CDR3, the DNA is TGTGCCAGCAGTACTAACCTGGGCGCTGGGGCCAACGTCCTGACTTTC. The encoded protein is CASSTNLGAGANVLTF.

Turning to this clone: At the DNA level, this CDR3 is encoded by other sequences in the same sample as well. This rearrangement joins TRBV11-2 to TRBJ1-2; perhaps TRBD1 as D (5 bases). The CDR3 runs 15 residues. Per the germline V gene, CDR1 is SGHAT and CDR2 is FQNNGV. V lost 0 bases and J 8 bases, leaving 16 bases between the germline ends. The CDR3 region is CASSLDQRGRGGYTF. CDR3 in DNA: TGTGCCAGCAGCTTAGATCAAAGAGGGCGGGGGGGCTACACCTTC.

The rearrangement uses TRBV5-6 and TRBJ2-3, with D unclear. The length of the CDR3 is 15 residues. Germline V gene sequence: CDR1 SGHDT, CDR2 YYEEEE. V was clipped by 2 bases and J by 2 bases, with 12 bases between them. The CDR3 loop reads CASSFGRRNTDTQYF. The CDR3, as DNA: TGTGCCAGCAGCTTTGGGCGGCGGAACACAGATACGCAGTATTTT.

The chain couples TRBV5-1 to TRBJ1-4; D gene unclear. The germline V and J ends were trimmed by 0 bases and 8 bases, with 8 bases remaining between them. Germline V gene sequence: CDR1 SGHRS, CDR2 YFSETQ. This CDR3 is built from 13 residues. CDR3 bases: TGCGCCAGCAGCTTGGTGCCCGCGGAAAAACTGTTTTTT. As protein: CASSLVPAEKLFF.

The J gene is TRBJ2-3, the V gene TRBV4-3, with D maybe TRBD1 (5 bases). The CDR3 is 14 amino acids. V was clipped by 0 bases and J by 4 bases, with 8 bases between them. Germline V CDR1 and CDR2: LGHNA, YSLEER. CDR3: CASSQENRPDTQYF. Written as DNA, the CDR3 is TGCGCCAGCAGCCAAGAAAACAGGCCAGATACGCAGTATTTT.

The chain links TRBV7-2 to TRBJ2-7; D perhaps matches TRBD1 (6 bases). Germline V lookup: CDR1 SGHTA, CDR2 FQGNSA. The CDR3 is made up of 13 amino acids. Trimming removed 7 bases from V and 1 base from J, with 11 bases in between. The CDR3 loop is CASMNRDSYEQYF. The CDR3 region has the DNA TGTGCCAGCATGAACAGGGATTCCTACGAGCAGTACTTC.

The chain combines TRBV19 with TRBJ1-2; TRBD1 is a possible D gene (5 bases). This CDR3 has 13 amino acids. Germline V CDR1 and CDR2: LNHDA, SQIVND (reference sequence). V lost 6 bases and J lost 1, with 9 bases in between. The DNA for the CDR3 is TGTGCCAGTAGGGGGGACCATAACTATGGCTACACCTTC. Protein product: CASRGDHNYGYTF.

This chain joins TRBV11-2 and TRBJ1-5, with D perhaps matching TRBD1 (6 bases). V was clipped by 5 bases and J by 0 bases, with 8 bases between them. Germline values: CDR1 SGHAT, CDR2 FQNNGV. This CDR3 has 14 amino acids. The CDR3 region has the DNA TGTGCCAGCAGCCTGGACAGTAGCAATCAGCCCCAGCATTTT. Its translation is CASSLDSSNQPQHF. Looking up the rest from reference TRBV11-2 and TRBJ1-5 gives the full variable domain: EAGVAQSPRYKIIEKRQSVAFWCNPISGHATLYWYQQILGQGPKLLIQFQNNGVVDDSQLPKDRFSAERLKGVDSTLKIQPAKLEDSAVYLCASSLDSSNQPQHFGDGTRLSIL.

The gene calls are TRBV2 and TRBJ2-7; D gene uncertain. There are 16 residues in the CDR3. Trimming pared 9 bases from V and 3 bases from J, leaving 24 bases between. Germline V lookup: CDR1 SNHLY, CDR2 FYNNEI. This chain's CDR3 is CASRPDSNFGVYEQYF. DNA for the CDR3: TGTGCCAGTAGACCTGACTCCAACTTTGGGGTCTACGAGCAGTACTTC.

CDR3 region: CASSAGQGVYEKLFF. As DNA, the CDR3 is TGTGCCAGCAGCGCCGGACAGGGGGTGTATGAAAAACTGTTTTTT. The chain links TRBV14 to TRBJ1-4, with TRBD1 matching 10 bases. Germline V lookup: CDR1 SGHDN, CDR2 FVKESK. With 5 bases clipped from V and 6 bases from J, the junction kept 6 bases outside the gene matches. The CDR3 consists of 15 residues.

The CDR3 region has the DNA TGTGCCAGCAGCGTAGACCCTTCGACAGGCCTGAACACTGAAGCTTTCTTT. Its protein product is CASSVDPSTGLNTEAFF. V gene TRBV9 combines with J gene TRBJ1-1; TRBD1 might be the D (6 bases). This CDR3 is built from 17 residues. Trimming removed 0 bases from V and 0 bases from J, with 15 bases in between. Germline-derived CDR1 and CDR2 are SGDLS and YYNGEE.

Worth noting for this clone: This specimen includes other DNA sequences encoding the same CDR3. The CDR3 DNA follows: TGTGCCAGTAGTATCAAGGTTGGGGGGACAGGGGGAAAGCCCCAGCATTTT. Amino acid sequence: CASSIKVGGTGGKPQHF. The chain recombines TRBV19 with TRBJ1-5; 11 bases match TRBD1. V lost 3 bases and J lost 8; bases outside the gene matches: 12. Looked up from germline, CDR1 is LNHDA and CDR2 is SQIVND (reference sequence). This CDR3 has 17 amino acids.

V is TRBV5-1 and J is TRBJ2-1, with 8 bases that match TRBD1. The CDR3 is 15 residues long. Germline loops: CDR1 SGHRS, CDR2 YFSETQ. Losses at the gene ends were 4 bases for V and 3 bases for J; bases not matched to a gene: 6. This chain's CDR3 is CASSNGQGLYNEQFF. In nucleotides, the CDR3 is TGCGCCAGCAGCAACGGACAGGGTCTCTACAATGAGCAGTTCTTC.

V and J are TRBV19 and TRBJ1-2, with 12 nucleotides matching TRBD1. Germline CDR1 and CDR2: LNHDA and SQIVND (reference sequence). The CDR3 loop spans 18 amino acids. V gave up 5 bases and J gave up 0 bases; unmatched junction bases: 10. The CDR3 DNA reads TGTGCCAGTAGTTCGAAACCGGGACAGGGGGCCCCTAACTATGGCTACACCTTC. Translated: CASSSKPGQGAPNYGYTF.